This T cell receptor (beta chain) was found in a study of T cells expressing NK-cell markers (dated by TCRdb to the early 2020s). For context, the study as a whole: Three sorted T-cell subsets (CD3+CD56+NKG2C+, CD3+CD56+NKG2C- and CD3+CD56-NKG2C+) from fewer than 10 donors had their TCR beta-chain repertoires profiled. Randomly selected healthy volunteers, three men and five women, were used as the eight sequenced donors. The libraries were sequenced on Illumina HiSeq 2000/2500, MiSeq or NextSeq, producing 2 x 150 bp reads. Seven of the eight sequenced donors were HCMV-seropositive and one was HCMV-seronegative.

To determine HCMV serostatus, a commercial ELISA kit was used to detect HCMV-specific IgG in serum. Peripheral blood mononuclear cells were isolated from blood by Ficoll density gradient centrifugation. CDR1 and CDR2 were assigned from the germline V gene (reference sequence) as DFQATT and SNEGSKA. The CDR3 holds 15 amino acids from the cysteine to the phenylalanine. Only the protein sequence is given. Results and caveats for the whole study, not just this receptor: Whether the expanded NKG2C-expressing T cell clones were specific for HCMV antigens remained unclear. In several donors, the dominant CD3+CD56+NKG2C+ clonotypes were found to rank among the top 10 CD8+ clonotypes and to make up roughly 1.0-7.5% of CD8+ T cells. Those dominant clonotypes were again the most abundant among CD3+CD56-NKG2C+ cells in a few donors, at roughly 25-65%.

About this clonotype: Its cognate antigen has yet to be identified.

The sequencing machine was an Illumina HiSeq 2000. TCR beta cDNA libraries were made by 5'RACE template switching that added a universal primer site and unique molecular identifiers. cDNA synthesis was primed from the TCR beta constant segment, followed by two successive PCR amplification steps. The original pipeline was this. Reads were demultiplexed and grouped by UMI with MIGEC, and clonotypes were assembled and quantified with MiTCR. Only TCR cDNA sequences supported by at least two reads were kept to exclude erroneous sequences. The tcR package was used for downstream repertoire analysis, and clonotypes were matched between fractions using CDR3 nucleotide sequence together with V segment. VDJmatch was used to annotate antigen specificity against VDJdb, with one amino acid substitution in CDR3 allowed. Reads reprocessed by TCRdb are summarized as one entry per CDR3 protein sequence, and DNA is absent. In this record, the V and J calls reflect TCRdb's handling and not the investigators' own analysis. This sample's records show over 200,000 distinct CDR3 sequences. The top ten hold 0.39% of the sample.

The sequencing input was blood T cells: a sorted CD56 or NKG2C T cell subset, CD4+ or CD8+ T cells, or bulk PBMC T cells (not recorded which). The chain joins TRBV20-1 to TRBJ2-5; TCRdb proposes TRBD1, but this gene call is untestable without DNA. The receptor was isolated from a man between 18 and 35 years old in good health. Donor details come from another sample of the same person, matched by shared clones. The CDR3 in this case is CSARDLGAGKETQYF.